This TCR beta chain was sequenced for a study of blood T cells in healthy people across ages. General study results and limits: Measured against age, TCR beta diversity per million T cells decreased in a roughly linear manner.

This clonotype occurred many times. Its antigen is undetermined. Using a J-beta primer mix together with a sample-barcoded 5' primer, a second PCR was run for roughly 6 to 12 cycles. Via MiXCR, TCRdb re-called the 5' RACE reads, giving one row per CDR3 protein. The sample consists of just under 900,000 distinct CDR3 sequences, 25% to 30% of them appearing once. Germline CDR1 ENHRY, CDR2 SYGVKD. The CDR3 runs to 18 residues. V was clipped by 2 bases and J by 0 bases, with 19 bases between them. The chain carries TRBV10-3 and TRBJ1-2; TRBD1 is a possible D gene (6 bases). This receptor was taken from an elderly woman in good health. Material: blood. This chain's CDR3 is CAISEAPYRTEANYGYTF. CDR3 nucleotide sequence: TGTGCCATCAGTGAGGCGCCGTACAGGACAGAAGCTAACTATGGCTACACCTTC.